What follows describes a single TCR beta chain. This record comes from a study of control samples from healthy donors and cancer patients. The assay was immunoSEQ multiplex PCR, and TCRdb's table has in-frame clones only and misses some. There are around 150,000 clones in the sample; roughly 94% occur only once, and less than 15% lies in the top ten. Trimming left V 3 bases short and J 6 bases short, with 9 bases between. The CDR3 runs to 12 residues. The specimen sequenced was PBMCs. This rearrangement joins TRBV12-3 or TRBV12-4 to TRBJ2-7; no firm D call. This receptor was obtained from a man in his sixties with colorectal cancer. The CDR3 coding sequence is TGTGCCAGCAGTTTCCGGTTCGGCGAGCAGTACTTC. This codes for CASSFRFGEQYF.